This T cell receptor (beta chain) appears in the sequencing data of a study of blood T cell repertoires in COVID-19. Using immunoSEQ multiplex PCR, the repertoire was profiled, and TCRdb retains in-frame clones only, with some absent. The repertoire holds over 250,000 clones, with under 90% as singletons. Germline CDR1 is ENHRY and CDR2 is SYGVKD. With 10 bases clipped from V and 4 bases from J, the junction kept 18 bases outside the gene matches. The CDR3 contains 16 residues. V and J are TRBV10-3 and TRBJ2-7; 8 nucleotides match TRBD2. The material sequenced was peripheral blood. The TCR was taken from a woman aged 45 to 65 who had recovered from COVID-19. CDR3 sequence reads: CATLPGGVRPSYEQYF. The CDR3 DNA reads as TGTGCCACACTCCCCGGGGGGGTCCGTCCGAGTTACGAGCAGTACTTC.